The TCR beta chain under discussion was sequenced for a study of Graves' ophthalmopathy and Graves' hyperthyroidism. Study outcomes and limitations: Ophthalmopathy progression prediction by the model yielded a sensitivity of about 70% and a specificity of under 85%. For separating ophthalmopathy from stable hyperthyroidism, a 13-signature model gave about 90% sensitivity and approximately 76% specificity.

To note about this clonotype: Its antigen is currently unknown. A read error is possible here, since a much larger clone lies one base away. Lacking the conserved final phenylalanine or tryptophan, this CDR3 likely reflects a read error.

Orbital computed tomography, together with clinical symptoms, serum thyroxine, TRAb and thyroid ultrasound, was used for diagnosis. The CDR3 is 16 amino acids. The V gene lost 1 base and the J gene lost 0 bases, with 11 bases spanning the gap. In germline, CDR1 is SGHRS, CDR2 YFSETQ. TCR beta CDR3 amplification used RNA transcripts. An opening RT-PCR round employed HTBI primers and preceded a second-round multiplex PCR. Each CDR3 protein is one row after TCRdb ran MiXCR on the multiplex PCR reads. This table has around 600,000 distinct CDR3 sequences, roughly two fifths appearing once. J is TRBJ1-3 and V is TRBV5-1; D unresolved. The sequence was collected from an adult man with Graves' ophthalmopathy. The sequenced sample was peripheral blood. Here the CDR3 DNA reads TGCGCCAGCAGCTTGTTGCAGACCAACTCTGGAAACACCATATATTGT. This translates into CASSLLQTNSGNTIYC.